A selection of T cell receptor beta chains follows, all from one sample in a study of T cells after yellow fever vaccination. One entry per CDR3 protein, called by TCRdb with MiXCR from the 5' RACE reads. The sample has some 200,000 distinct CDR3 sequences, roughly 11% seen once. The sample consisted of CD8+ T cells sorted from PBMCs, taken 15 days after the yellow fever booster vaccination. The receptors come from a man between 18 and 35 years old who received the YFV17D yellow fever vaccine. Each CDR3 is given with its conserved first and last residue. Fields, in order: V gene, J gene, clone size, D gene, CDR3 protein, CDR3 DNA. The D gene is left open where the match is weak. The size of a clone is reported for some rows only, either as once, few or many, or as a class for expanded clones.

v_gene: TRBV7-9
j_gene: TRBJ2-7
abundance: NA
d_gene: NA
CDR3aa: CASSLTPASEQYF
CDR3nt: TGTGCCAGCAGCTTAACCCCCGCCTCCGAGCAGTACTTC

v_gene: TRBV27
j_gene: TRBJ2-3
abundance: NA
d_gene: NA
CDR3aa: CASRVMGPTDTQYF
CDR3nt: TGTGCCAGCAGAGTTATGGGCCCTACAGATACGCAGTATTTT

v_gene: TRBV7-3
j_gene: TRBJ2-1
abundance: few
d_gene: TRBD1
CDR3aa: CASSLNEGQGMGEQFF
CDR3nt: TGTGCCAGCAGCTTAAATGAGGGACAGGGGATGGGTGAGCAGTTCTTC

v_gene: TRBV9
j_gene: TRBJ2-5
abundance: many
d_gene: TRBD1
CDR3aa: CASSLTGEETQYF
CDR3nt: TGTGCCAGCAGCTTGACAGGGGAAGAGACCCAGTACTTC

v_gene: TRBV6-1
j_gene: TRBJ1-1
abundance: few
d_gene: NA
CDR3aa: CASNLHTGYSTEAFF
CDR3nt: TGTGCCAGCAATCTTCATACAGGGTACTCCACTGAAGCTTTCTTT

v_gene: TRBV29-1
j_gene: TRBJ2-3
abundance: NA
d_gene: NA
CDR3aa: CSVDSGADTQYF
CDR3nt: TGCAGCGTTGATTCCGGGGCAGATACGCAGTATTTT

v_gene: TRBV4-3
j_gene: TRBJ2-5
abundance: NA
d_gene: TRBD1
CDR3aa: CASSQIGGEETQYF
CDR3nt: TGCGCCAGCAGCCAAATAGGGGGCGAAGAGACCCAGTACTTC

v_gene: TRBV12-3/TRBV12-4
j_gene: TRBJ2-1
abundance: few
d_gene: NA
CDR3aa: CASSLGGENNEQFF
CDR3nt: TGTGCCAGCAGTTTAGGAGGGGAGAACAATGAGCAGTTCTTC

v_gene: TRBV5-4
j_gene: TRBJ2-3
abundance: NA
d_gene: NA
CDR3aa: CASNAMGGGPPQDTQYF
CDR3nt: TGTGCCAGCAATGCTATGGGCGGGGGCCCCCCCCAAGATACGCAGTATTTT

v_gene: TRBV29-1
j_gene: TRBJ2-1
abundance: few
d_gene: NA
CDR3aa: CSVVGGSSYNEQFF
CDR3nt: TGCAGCGTTGTGGGGGGTAGCTCCTACAATGAGCAGTTCTTC

v_gene: TRBV11-2
j_gene: TRBJ1-2
abundance: NA
d_gene: NA
CDR3aa: CASSSLPQPVYGYTF
CDR3nt: TGTGCCAGCAGCTCACTACCACAGCCCGTCTATGGCTACACCTTC

v_gene: TRBV15
j_gene: TRBJ1-5
abundance: many
d_gene: NA
CDR3aa: CATSSGLSWGNQPQHF
CDR3nt: TGTGCCACCAGCAGCGGCCTGTCATGGGGCAATCAGCCCCAGCATTTT

v_gene: TRBV24-1
j_gene: TRBJ2-5
abundance: many
d_gene: NA
CDR3aa: CATSGRNQETQYF
CDR3nt: TGTGCCACCAGTGGGCGGAACCAAGAGACCCAGTACTTC

v_gene: TRBV29-1
j_gene: TRBJ2-7
abundance: few
d_gene: NA
CDR3aa: CSVVFRSSYEQYF
CDR3nt: TGCAGCGTTGTTTTTCGCAGCTCCTACGAGCAGTACTTC

v_gene: TRBV7-9
j_gene: TRBJ2-3
abundance: NA
d_gene: TRBD2
CDR3aa: CASSIAGYSTDTQYF
CDR3nt: TGTGCCAGCAGCATAGCGGGTTATAGCACAGATACGCAGTATTTT

v_gene: TRBV6-2/TRBV6-3
j_gene: TRBJ1-5
abundance: few
d_gene: TRBD1
CDR3aa: CASRWTGAGNQPQHF
CDR3nt: TGTGCCAGCAGATGGACAGGGGCTGGCAATCAGCCCCAGCATTTT

v_gene: TRBV12-3/TRBV12-4
j_gene: TRBJ1-5
abundance: few
d_gene: TRBD1
CDR3aa: CASSLEGRGLQQPQHF
CDR3nt: TGTGCCAGCAGTTTAGAGGGCAGGGGGCTTCAGCAGCCCCAGCATTTT

v_gene: TRBV5-6
j_gene: TRBJ2-5
abundance: NA
d_gene: NA
CDR3aa: CASSWSAEETQYF
CDR3nt: TGTGCCAGCAGCTGGTCAGCGGAGGAGACCCAGTACTTC

v_gene: TRBV6-1
j_gene: TRBJ2-5
abundance: few
d_gene: TRBD2
CDR3aa: CASTLWAGGHQETQYF
CDR3nt: TGTGCCAGCACCCTCTGGGCGGGGGGACATCAAGAGACCCAGTACTTC

v_gene: TRBV28
j_gene: TRBJ2-1
abundance: NA
d_gene: TRBD2
CDR3aa: CASSPRIPLAGYSEQFF
CDR3nt: TGTGCCAGCAGTCCTAGGATCCCTCTAGCGGGGTACAGTGAGCAGTTCTTC

v_gene: TRBV4-1
j_gene: TRBJ2-5
abundance: NA
d_gene: TRBD1
CDR3aa: CASSLYRGGWETQYF
CDR3nt: TGCGCCAGCAGCCTCTACAGGGGCGGTTGGGAGACCCAGTACTTC

v_gene: TRBV7-2
j_gene: TRBJ1-6
abundance: NA
d_gene: TRBD1
CDR3aa: CAIKDRAGNSPLHF
CDR3nt: TGTGCCATCAAGGACAGGGCGGGAAATTCACCCCTCCACTTT

v_gene: TRBV6-5
j_gene: TRBJ2-5
abundance: many
d_gene: TRBD2
CDR3aa: CASSYGGLAGPQETQYF
CDR3nt: TGTGCCAGCAGTTACGGGGGACTAGCGGGTCCCCAAGAGACCCAGTACTTC

v_gene: TRBV4-3
j_gene: TRBJ2-3
abundance: NA
d_gene: NA
CDR3aa: CASSQDLAVTDTQYF
CDR3nt: TGCGCCAGCAGCCAAGATTTGGCGGTCACAGATACGCAGTATTTT

v_gene: TRBV7-9
j_gene: TRBJ2-3
abundance: few
d_gene: NA
CDR3aa: CASTRPTSTDTQYF
CDR3nt: TGTGCCAGCACTCGGCCGACGAGCACAGATACGCAGTATTTT

v_gene: TRBV9
j_gene: TRBJ2-2
abundance: few
d_gene: NA
CDR3aa: CASSAGAGELFF
CDR3nt: TGTGCCAGCAGCGCGGGGGCCGGGGAGCTGTTTTTT

v_gene: TRBV6-6
j_gene: TRBJ2-5
abundance: many
d_gene: TRBD1
CDR3aa: CASSKGQSISLETQYF
CDR3nt: TGTGCCAGCAGTAAGGGACAGTCAATCTCCCTTGAGACCCAGTACTTC

v_gene: TRBV6-5
j_gene: TRBJ1-2
abundance: few
d_gene: NA
CDR3aa: CASSGPFSQNYGYTF
CDR3nt: TGTGCCAGCAGCGGGCCGTTCTCCCAGAACTATGGCTACACCTTC

v_gene: TRBV6-2/TRBV6-3
j_gene: TRBJ2-1
abundance: NA
d_gene: NA
CDR3aa: CASSKGGDYNEQFF
CDR3nt: TGTGCCAGCAGTAAGGGGGGAGACTACAATGAGCAGTTCTTC

v_gene: TRBV7-8
j_gene: TRBJ2-3
abundance: few
d_gene: NA
CDR3aa: CASSLVLVADTQYF
CDR3nt: TGTGCCAGCAGCTTAGTACTGGTAGCAGATACGCAGTATTTT

v_gene: TRBV6-5
j_gene: TRBJ1-5
abundance: NA
d_gene: TRBD1
CDR3aa: CASRTGTGQNQPQHF
CDR3nt: TGTGCCAGCAGAACCGGGACAGGGCAAAATCAGCCCCAGCATTTT

v_gene: TRBV18
j_gene: TRBJ2-3
abundance: NA
d_gene: NA
CDR3aa: CASSERGRAEGTDTQYF
CDR3nt: TGTGCCAGCTCCGAAAGAGGGCGAGCCGAGGGCACAGATACGCAGTATTTT

v_gene: TRBV4-1
j_gene: TRBJ2-5
abundance: few
d_gene: NA
CDR3aa: CASSTHYSGGQRQETQYF
CDR3nt: TGCGCCAGCAGCACCCACTACTCCGGGGGACAGCGCCAGGAGACCCAGTACTTC

v_gene: TRBV12-3/TRBV12-4
j_gene: TRBJ1-2
abundance: NA
d_gene: NA
CDR3aa: CASSGPGGGYGYTF
CDR3nt: TGTGCCAGCAGTGGTCCCGGGGGAGGCTATGGCTACACCTTC

v_gene: TRBV19
j_gene: TRBJ2-1
abundance: few
d_gene: NA
CDR3aa: CASMGGKSSYNEQFF
CDR3nt: TGTGCCAGTATGGGTGGAAAGAGCTCCTACAATGAGCAGTTCTTC

v_gene: TRBV4-3
j_gene: TRBJ2-6
abundance: few
d_gene: TRBD1
CDR3aa: CASSQADREANVLTF
CDR3nt: TGCGCCAGCAGCCAAGCAGACAGGGAAGCCAACGTCCTGACTTTC

v_gene: TRBV6-6
j_gene: TRBJ1-1
abundance: few
d_gene: NA
CDR3aa: CASSYRARAFF
CDR3nt: TGTGCCAGCAGTTACAGGGCGAGAGCTTTCTTT

v_gene: TRBV25-1
j_gene: TRBJ2-2
abundance: few
d_gene: TRBD2
CDR3aa: CASSEWGGGSTEELFF
CDR3nt: TGTGCCAGCAGTGAATGGGGGGGAGGGTCGACCGAGGAGCTGTTTTTT

v_gene: TRBV27
j_gene: TRBJ1-2
abundance: many
d_gene: NA
CDR3aa: CASSLRGSNYGYTF
CDR3nt: TGTGCCAGCAGTTTACGGGGCAGTAACTATGGCTACACCTTC

v_gene: TRBV29-1
j_gene: TRBJ2-3
abundance: few
d_gene: NA
CDR3aa: CSVDGTHNFETQYF
CDR3nt: TGCAGCGTTGATGGGACCCATAATTTCGAGACGCAGTATTTT

v_gene: TRBV6-1
j_gene: TRBJ2-2
abundance: few
d_gene: TRBD1
CDR3aa: CASDRGRDGELFF
CDR3nt: TGTGCCAGTGACAGGGGGCGGGACGGGGAGCTGTTTTTT

v_gene: TRBV29-1
j_gene: TRBJ2-3
abundance: NA
d_gene: NA
CDR3aa: CSVWQDTDTQYF
CDR3nt: TGCAGCGTATGGCAGGACACAGATACGCAGTATTTT

v_gene: TRBV12-3/TRBV12-4
j_gene: TRBJ2-5
abundance: few
d_gene: TRBD2
CDR3aa: CASSPGGTQETQYF
CDR3nt: TGTGCCAGCAGTCCCGGGGGGACCCAAGAGACCCAGTACTTC

v_gene: TRBV6-6
j_gene: TRBJ2-7
abundance: few
d_gene: NA
CDR3aa: CASSYSRVPSSYEQYF
CDR3nt: TGTGCCAGCAGTTACTCACGGGTACCCAGCTCCTACGAGCAGTACTTC

v_gene: TRBV10-3
j_gene: TRBJ1-1
abundance: few
d_gene: NA
CDR3aa: CATKPDTLDTEAFF
CDR3nt: TGTGCCACCAAGCCGGACACCCTCGACACTGAAGCTTTCTTT

v_gene: TRBV27
j_gene: TRBJ1-4
abundance: few
d_gene: TRBD1
CDR3aa: CASTNTGGVEKLFF
CDR3nt: TGTGCCAGCACTAATACAGGGGGAGTTGAAAAACTGTTTTTT

v_gene: TRBV7-2
j_gene: TRBJ2-7
abundance: few
d_gene: NA
CDR3aa: CASSLAVAGARHEQYF
CDR3nt: TGTGCCAGCAGCTTAGCGGTTGCGGGGGCCCGTCACGAGCAGTACTTC

v_gene: TRBV6-5
j_gene: TRBJ2-5
abundance: few
d_gene: TRBD2
CDR3aa: CASSLAGGSQETQYF
CDR3nt: TGTGCCAGCAGTTTAGCGGGGGGTAGCCAAGAGACCCAGTACTTC

v_gene: TRBV4-1
j_gene: TRBJ1-5
abundance: NA
d_gene: NA
CDR3aa: CASSQAGTNQPQHF
CDR3nt: TGCGCCAGCAGCCAAGCAGGGACAAATCAGCCCCAGCATTTT

v_gene: TRBV7-2
j_gene: TRBJ1-6
abundance: NA
d_gene: NA
CDR3aa: CASSLIRQEDNSPLHF
CDR3nt: TGTGCCAGCAGCCTAATCCGCCAGGAGGACAATTCACCCCTCCACTTT

v_gene: TRBV15
j_gene: TRBJ2-7
abundance: NA
d_gene: TRBD1
CDR3aa: CATSREQGAYEQYF
CDR3nt: TGTGCCACCAGCAGAGAGCAGGGGGCCTACGAGCAGTACTTC

v_gene: TRBV5-1
j_gene: TRBJ2-3
abundance: few
d_gene: TRBD1
CDR3aa: CASSLGQGASDTQYF
CDR3nt: TGCGCCAGCAGCTTGGGGCAGGGGGCGTCAGATACGCAGTATTTT

v_gene: TRBV6-5
j_gene: TRBJ1-1
abundance: NA
d_gene: NA
CDR3aa: CASIPGSGLTEAFF
CDR3nt: TGTGCCAGCATCCCCGGGTCAGGTCTAACTGAAGCTTTCTTT

v_gene: TRBV11-2
j_gene: TRBJ1-2
abundance: few
d_gene: NA
CDR3aa: CASSLGVPYGYTF
CDR3nt: TGTGCCAGCAGCTTAGGCGTGCCCTATGGCTACACCTTC

v_gene: TRBV29-1
j_gene: TRBJ1-1
abundance: NA
d_gene: TRBD1
CDR3aa: CSGGQGIEAFF
CDR3nt: TGCAGCGGCGGACAGGGGATTGAAGCTTTCTTT